These 28 T cell receptor beta chains share one sample of origin, sequenced in a study of blood T cells in healthy people across ages. Then a second PCR, running roughly 7 to 11 cycles, was carried out with a sample-barcoded 5' primer and a J-beta primer mix. Each CDR3 protein gets one entry after TCRdb re-called the 5' RACE reads with MiXCR. The table lists about 1.5 million distinct CDR3 sequences, roughly two fifths of them singletons. Sequenced sample: blood. The receptor source for this set is a woman between 18 and 29 years old in good health.

In its sample, this clonotype was seen a few times. The J gene is TRBJ1-5, the V gene TRBV12-5; D gene unclear. Trimming shortened V by 3 bases and J by 0 bases, and 9 bases separated the two germline ends. Looked up from germline, CDR1 is LGHNT and CDR2 is FRNRAP. This CDR3 contains 15 residues. The chain's CDR3 is CASGLGVYSNQPQHF. The CDR3 nucleotides are TGTGCTAGTGGTTTAGGTGTTTATAGCAATCAGCCCCAGCATTTT.

This chain uses TRBV6-6 with TRBJ1-1, with 9 bases that match TRBD1. The CDR3 extends over 15 amino acids. Looked up from germline, CDR1 is MNHNY and CDR2 is SVGAGI (reference sequence). V dropped 5 bases and J dropped 5; count of bases not matched to a gene: 9. The CDR3 sequence is CASSLQTGGGTEAFF. CDR3 DNA: TGTGCCAGCAGTCTCCAGACAGGGGGAGGGACTGAAGCTTTCTTT.

The chain is built from TRBV29-1 and TRBJ2-7; 11 positions agree with TRBD2. Looked up from germline, CDR1 is SQVTM and CDR2 is ANQGSEA. V was clipped by 6 bases and J by 7 bases; unmatched bases: 20. CDR3 length: 17 residues. For the CDR3, the DNA is TGCAGCGTGGGGGGGACTAGCGGAGGTTCCCCTTACAATGAGCAGTACTTC. It translates to CSVGGTSGGSPYNEQYF.

The gene calls are TRBV30 and TRBJ2-1, with 11 bases aligning to TRBD2. Unmatched junction bases numbered 0, after V lost 0 bases and J lost 2 bases. Germline CDR1 is GTSNPN and CDR2 is SVGIG (reference sequence). This CDR3 comprises 15 residues. For the CDR3, the DNA is TGTGCCTGGAGTGTACTAGCGGGGGCCTACAATGAGCAGTTCTTC. It yields the protein CAWSVLAGAYNEQFF.

The V and J genes are TRBV6-1 and TRBJ2-7; the D gene is possibly TRBD2 (6 bases). The V and J ends lost 7 bases and 1 base respectively, with 17 bases between them. The CDR3 totals 15 residues. The germline V gene encodes CDR1 MNHNS and CDR2 SASEGT. CDR3 DNA sequence: TGTGCCAGCATGGGCAGCGGGCAGCCGTCCTACGAGCAGTACTTC. Its protein is CASMGSGQPSYEQYF.

This chain uses TRBV3-1 with TRBJ2-2, with 13 bases fitting TRBD2. Germline-derived CDR1 and CDR2 are LGHDT and YNNKEL (reference sequence). V trimming: 2 bases; J trimming: 3 bases; junction bases outside the gene matches: 12. This CDR3 spans 20 amino acids. The CDR3 loop is CASSQKFLTSGGRDTGELFF. CDR3 sequence (DNA): TGTGCCAGCAGCCAAAAGTTTCTGACTAGCGGGGGGCGCGACACCGGGGAGCTGTTTTTT.

This clonotype was seen a handful of times. This sequence joins TRBV6-1 and TRBJ2-7; D remains ambiguous. The CDR3 consists of 14 residues. The V end lost 1 base, the J end lost 1 base, and 8 bases lay between the germline ends. CDR1 MNHNS and CDR2 SASEGT come from the germline V gene. CDR3 bases: TGTGCCAGCAGTGAAGTATACGGTTCCTACGAGCAGTACTTC. Translated, it gives CASSEVYGSYEQYF.

The chain carries TRBV30 and TRBJ2-1; D may be TRBD1 (6 bases). CDR3 size: 13 residues. Germline values: CDR1 GTSNPN, CDR2 SVGIG (reference sequence). V lost 0 bases, J lost 9 bases, and 12 bases lay in between. The CDR3 DNA is TGTGCCTGGAGTGTGACAGGTCGGGGTGAGCAGTTCTTC. Translated, it gives CAWSVTGRGEQFF. Full variable domain (rest looked up from reference TRBV30 and TRBJ2-1): SQTIHQWPATLVQPVGSPLSLECTVEGTSNPNLYWYRQAAGRGLQLLFYSVGIGQISSEVPQNLSASRPQDRQFILSSKKLLLSDSGFYLCAWSVTGRGEQFFGPGTRLTVL.

This clonotype showed up just a few times. V is TRBV12-3 or TRBV12-4 and J is TRBJ2-1, with D perhaps matching TRBD2 (5 bases). The V end lost 6 bases, the J end lost 1 base, and 13 bases lay between the germline ends. CDR3 size: 15 residues. CDR3 nucleotide sequence: TGTGCCAGCAGCGGGGTCTACCTATCCTACAATGAGCAGTTCTTC. It encodes CASSGVYLSYNEQFF.

This clonotype was picked up a small number of times. The rearrangement joins TRBV20-1 to TRBJ2-4; D is uncertain. The CDR3 is made up of 15 amino acids. Germline lookup yields CDR1 DFQATT and CDR2 SNEGSKA (reference sequence). The germline V and J ends were trimmed by 1 base and 7 bases, with 17 bases remaining between them. CDR3 sequence: CSARAPLRRGNIQYF. The CDR3 DNA sequence: TGCAGTGCTAGAGCCCCTTTAAGGCGTGGTAACATTCAGTACTTC.

This sequence joins TRBV20-1 and TRBJ1-6, with unresolved D. The V end was cut by 2 bases, the J end by 7 bases, with 3 bases between. The germline V gene has CDR1 DFQATT and CDR2 SNEGSKA (reference sequence). This CDR3 is built from 11 residues. The CDR3 sequence is CSARTNSPLHF. CDR3 coding DNA: TGCAGTGCTAGAACAAATTCACCCCTCCACTTT.

This clonotype turned up a few times. The CDR3 spells CASSPQTVSQYF. CDR3 DNA: TGTGCCAGCAGTCCACAGACCGTTTCCCAGTACTTC. The chain couples TRBV12-3 or TRBV12-4 to TRBJ2-5; D is unclear. V shed 5 bases and J shed 9 bases, with 13 bases lying between them. The CDR3 is 12 amino acids.

The V and J genes are TRBV4-1 and TRBJ2-5; 13 bases fit TRBD2. Per germline, CDR1 MGHRA and CDR2 YSYEKL. CDR3 length: 15 residues. Trimming removed 2 bases from V and 9 bases from J; junction bases left unmatched: 6. CDR3 sequence reads: CASSQPGLAGFAQYF. In DNA form, the CDR3 reads TGCGCCAGCAGCCAACCGGGACTAGCGGGATTTGCCCAGTACTTC.

As concerns this clonotype: One end of the junction fails to match germline, which may point to a read error. The V gene is TRBV19, the J gene TRBJ2-1, with 13 positions matching TRBD2. The CDR3 is made up of 14 amino acids. Germline loops: CDR1 LNHDA, CDR2 SQIVND (reference sequence). The CDR3 protein is CVSRTSGSNNEQFF. CDR3 in DNA: TGTGTCAGTAGGACTAGCGGGAGTAATAATGAGCAGTTCTTC.

V is TRBV7-7 and J is TRBJ2-5; 9 bases are shared with TRBD1. This CDR3 region has 14 residues. Per germline, CDR1 SSHAT and CDR2 FNYEAQ (reference sequence). Written as DNA, the CDR3 is TGTGCTGGCAGCTTGGGACAGGGTCTGGAGACCCAGTACTTC. Protein: CAGSLGQGLETQYF.

Details on this clonotype: This could be a read error, since a much larger clone is one nucleotide away. This chain connects TRBV29-1 to TRBJ2-1, with 9 bases fitting TRBD2. There are 16 residues in the CDR3. Germline V gene data show CDR1 as SQVTM and CDR2 as ANQGSEA. Here the CDR3 DNA reads TGCGGCGGGAGGGCTAGAGAAGTATATGCCTACAATGAGCAGTTCTTC. The encoded protein is CGGRAREVYAYNEQFF.

This rearrangement joins TRBV20-1 to TRBJ2-3, with 13 bases that match TRBD2. This CDR3 contains 15 residues. Trimming at V came to 8 bases and at J to 1 base, leaving 6 bases not matched to a gene. Germline V lookup: CDR1 DFQATT, CDR2 SNEGSKA (reference sequence). CDR3 nucleotide sequence: TGCAGTCCCGGGACTAGCGGGAATCGCACAGATACGCAGTATTTT. Amino acids: CSPGTSGNRTDTQYF.

This clonotype has more than one count but fewer than ten. The chain couples TRBV20-1 to TRBJ1-4; 11 bases agree with TRBD1. The CDR3 has 15 residues. V gave up 1 base and J gave up 7 bases; unmatched junction bases: 5. Germline loops: CDR1 DFQATT, CDR2 SNEGSKA (reference sequence). The CDR3 spells CSARAPGTGGEKLFF. In DNA form, the CDR3 reads TGCAGTGCTAGAGCCCCCGGGACAGGGGGTGAAAAACTGTTTTTT.

J is TRBJ2-2 and V is TRBV20-1; 8 bases line up with TRBD1. Per germline, CDR1 DFQATT and CDR2 SNEGSKA (reference sequence). J lost 7 bases, V lost 6 bases, and 7 bases had no gene match. CDR3 length equals 13 residues. CDR3 sequence: CSANRGTDGELFF. In nucleotides, the CDR3 is TGCAGTGCGAACAGGGGGACCGACGGGGAGCTGTTTTTT.

V is TRBV14 and J is TRBJ1-2; 9 bases agree with TRBD1. The CDR3 runs 13 residues. V lost 1 base and J lost 7; bases outside the gene matches: 1. Germline V gives CDR1 SGHDN, CDR2 FVKESK. The CDR3 region is CASSQVGQGGYTF. In DNA, the CDR3 is TGTGCCAGCAGCCAAGTGGGACAGGGTGGCTACACCTTC.

V usage is TRBV5-1 and J usage is TRBJ2-1; 7 positions match TRBD2. V trimming: 4 bases; J trimming: 0 bases; junction bases outside the gene matches: 7. The CDR3 runs to 16 residues. In germline, CDR1 is SGHRS, CDR2 YFSETQ. The CDR3 loop reads CASSTPLAPSYNEQFF. The CDR3 DNA follows: TGCGCCAGCAGCACACCACTAGCGCCCTCCTACAATGAGCAGTTCTTC.

The CDR3 DNA sequence: TGTGCCAGCAGTTACTCGGGACAGGGGGAGATGAACACTGAAGCTTTCTTT. As protein: CASSYSGQGEMNTEAFF. The chain has TRBV6-5 and TRBJ1-1, with 11 positions matching TRBD1. Trimming took 0 bases from V and 0 from J; bases not matched to a gene: 3. The CDR3 extends over 17 amino acids. Germline assignment: CDR1 MNHEY and CDR2 SVGAGI.

The chain links TRBV7-2 to TRBJ2-2; tentatively, D is TRBD2 (6 bases). Trimming shortened V by 5 bases and J by 5 bases, and 18 bases separated the two germline ends. Germline loops: CDR1 SGHTA, CDR2 FQGNSA. The CDR3 contains 16 residues. CDR3 loop: CASSRTGGPWTGELFF. Here the CDR3 DNA reads TGTGCCAGCAGCCGGACTGGAGGGCCCTGGACCGGGGAGCTGTTTTTT.

The rearrangement joins TRBV3-1 to TRBJ2-4; 10 bases map to TRBD2. The J call is doubtful: the DNA matches TRBJ2-7 better. Germline lookup yields CDR1 LGHDT and CDR2 YNNKEL (reference sequence). The CDR3 contains 15 residues. CDR3 DNA: TGTGCCAGCAGCCAGACTTCTAGCGGGAGTGCCGAGCAGTACTTC. Translation gives CASSQTSSGSAEQYF.

This clonotype was observed a few times. The rearrangement links TRBV6-5 to TRBJ2-1, with no clear D. The CDR3 spans 16 residues. V shed 2 bases and J shed 0 bases, with 11 bases lying between them. Germline lookup yields CDR1 MNHEY and CDR2 SVGAGI. In DNA, the CDR3 is TGTGCCAGCAGTTACGTTCAAAGGAGCTCCTACAATGAGCAGTTCTTC. This translates into CASSYVQRSSYNEQFF.

The chain uses TRBV27 and TRBJ2-7; TRBD1 agrees at 8 bases. Germline CDR1 MNHEY, CDR2 SMNVEV (reference sequence). CDR3 length: 12 amino acids. V dropped 5 bases and J dropped 6; count of bases not matched to a gene: 3. Written as DNA, the CDR3 is TGTGCCAGCAGTGACAGGGGCGCCGAGCAGTACTTC. Translated: CASSDRGAEQYF.

This clonotype came up many times. The rearrangement uses TRBV14 and TRBJ1-2; D remains unclear. V was cut by 0 bases and J by 2 bases, with 7 bases left in between. CDR1 and CDR2 from the germline V gene are SGHDN and FVKESK. The CDR3 has 14 residues. CDR3 DNA: TGTGCCAGCAGCCAAGATGGAGGGAACTATGGCTACACCTTC. Translation: CASSQDGGNYGYTF.

The rearrangement links TRBV5-1 to TRBJ2-7, with 10 bases that match TRBD2. V dropped 4 bases and J dropped 7; count of bases not matched to a gene: 11. The germline V gene encodes CDR1 SGHRS and CDR2 YFSETQ. This CDR3 region has 15 residues. The CDR3 DNA follows: TGCGCCAGCAGCCCCGGGACTAGCGCCATAGGAGAGCAGTACTTC. Its translation is CASSPGTSAIGEQYF.